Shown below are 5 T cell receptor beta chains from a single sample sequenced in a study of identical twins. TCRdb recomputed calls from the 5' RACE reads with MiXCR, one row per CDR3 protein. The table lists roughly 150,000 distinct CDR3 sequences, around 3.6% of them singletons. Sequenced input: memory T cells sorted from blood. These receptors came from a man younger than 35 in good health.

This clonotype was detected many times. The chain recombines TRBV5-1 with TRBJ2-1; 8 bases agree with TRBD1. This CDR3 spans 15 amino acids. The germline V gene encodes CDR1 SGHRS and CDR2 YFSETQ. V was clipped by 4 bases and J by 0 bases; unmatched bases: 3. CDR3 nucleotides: TGCGCCAGCAGCATGGACAGGGTCTCCTACAATGAGCAGTTCTTC. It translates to CASSMDRVSYNEQFF.

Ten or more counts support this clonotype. The CDR3 DNA is TGTGCCAGCAGCACTAGGACAGGCAACTATGGCTACACCTTC. As protein: CASSTRTGNYGYTF. The V and J genes are TRBV7-2 and TRBJ1-2, with 7 bases fitting TRBD1. Unmatched junction bases numbered 5, after V lost 5 bases and J lost 2 bases. CDR1 is SGHTA and CDR2 is FQGNSA in the germline V gene. CDR3 length equals 14 residues. The whole variable domain, remainder taken from reference TRBV7-2 and TRBJ1-2, is GAGVSQSPSNKVTEKGKDVELRCDPISGHTALYWYRQSLGQGLEFLIYFQGNSAPDKSGLPSDRFSAERTGGSVSTLTIQRTQQEDSAVYLCASSTRTGNYGYTFGSGTRLTVV.

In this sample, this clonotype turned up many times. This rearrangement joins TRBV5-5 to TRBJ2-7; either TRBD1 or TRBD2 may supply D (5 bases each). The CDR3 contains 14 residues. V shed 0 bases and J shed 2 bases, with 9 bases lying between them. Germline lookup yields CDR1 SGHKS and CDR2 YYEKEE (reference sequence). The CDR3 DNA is TGTGCCAGCAGCTTGGTAGGGACCACCTACGAGCAGTACTTC. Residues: CASSLVGTTYEQYF.

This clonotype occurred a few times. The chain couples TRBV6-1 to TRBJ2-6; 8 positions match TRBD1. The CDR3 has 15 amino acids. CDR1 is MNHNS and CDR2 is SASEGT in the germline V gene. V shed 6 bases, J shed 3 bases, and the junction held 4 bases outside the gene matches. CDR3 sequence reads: CASSFRGLGANVLTF. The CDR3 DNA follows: TGTGCCAGCAGCTTCAGGGGGCTTGGGGCCAACGTCCTGACTTTC.

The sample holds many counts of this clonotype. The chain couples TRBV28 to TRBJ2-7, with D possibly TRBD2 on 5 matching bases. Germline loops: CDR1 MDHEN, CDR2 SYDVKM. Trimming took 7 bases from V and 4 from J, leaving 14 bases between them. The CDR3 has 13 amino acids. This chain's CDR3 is CASTPGVEYEQYF. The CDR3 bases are TGTGCCAGCACCCCCGGGGTAGAATACGAGCAGTACTTC.